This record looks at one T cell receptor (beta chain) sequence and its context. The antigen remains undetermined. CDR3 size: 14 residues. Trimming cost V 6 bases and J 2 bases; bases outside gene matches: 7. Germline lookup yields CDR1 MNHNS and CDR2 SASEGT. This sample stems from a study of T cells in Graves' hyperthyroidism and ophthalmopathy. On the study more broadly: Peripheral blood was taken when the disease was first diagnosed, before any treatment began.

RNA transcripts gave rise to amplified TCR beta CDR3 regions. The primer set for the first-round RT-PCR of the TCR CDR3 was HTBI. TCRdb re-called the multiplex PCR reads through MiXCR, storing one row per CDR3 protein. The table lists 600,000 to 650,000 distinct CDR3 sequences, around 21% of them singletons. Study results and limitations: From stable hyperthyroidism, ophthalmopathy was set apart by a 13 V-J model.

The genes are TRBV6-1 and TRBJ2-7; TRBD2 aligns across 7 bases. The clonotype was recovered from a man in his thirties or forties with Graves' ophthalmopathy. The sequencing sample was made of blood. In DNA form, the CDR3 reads TGTGCCAGCAGGCCGACTAGCCTGACCTACGAGCAGTACTTC. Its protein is CASRPTSLTYEQYF.